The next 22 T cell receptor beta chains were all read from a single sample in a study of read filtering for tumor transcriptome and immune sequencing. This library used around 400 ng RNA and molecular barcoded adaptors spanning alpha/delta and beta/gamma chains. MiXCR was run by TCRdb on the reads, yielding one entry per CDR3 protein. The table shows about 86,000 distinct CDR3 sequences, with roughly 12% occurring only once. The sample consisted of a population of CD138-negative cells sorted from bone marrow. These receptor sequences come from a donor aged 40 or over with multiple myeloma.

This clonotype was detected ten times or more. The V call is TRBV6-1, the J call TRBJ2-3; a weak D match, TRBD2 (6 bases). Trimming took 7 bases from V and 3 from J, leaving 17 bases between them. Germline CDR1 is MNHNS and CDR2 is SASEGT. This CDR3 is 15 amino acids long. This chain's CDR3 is CASTRGPGGTDTQYF. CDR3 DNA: TGTGCCAGCACCAGAGGACCTGGGGGGACAGATACGCAGTATTTT.

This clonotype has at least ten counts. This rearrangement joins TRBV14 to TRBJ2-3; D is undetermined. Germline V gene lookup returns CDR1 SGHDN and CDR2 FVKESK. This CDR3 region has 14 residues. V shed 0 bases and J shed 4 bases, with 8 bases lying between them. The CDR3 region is CASSQDHYSDTQYF. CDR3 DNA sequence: TGTGCCAGCAGCCAAGACCACTATTCAGATACGCAGTATTTT.

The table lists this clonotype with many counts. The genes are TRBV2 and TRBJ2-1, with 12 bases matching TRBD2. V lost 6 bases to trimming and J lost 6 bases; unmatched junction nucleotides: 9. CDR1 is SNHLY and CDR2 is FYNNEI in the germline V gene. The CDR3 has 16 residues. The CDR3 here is CASRTPGLAGLNEQFF. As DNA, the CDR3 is TGTGCCAGCAGGACCCCGGGACTAGCGGGCCTCAATGAGCAGTTCTTC. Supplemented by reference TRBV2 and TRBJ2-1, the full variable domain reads EPEVTQTPSHQVTQMGQEVILRCVPISNHLYFYWYRQILGQKVEFLVSFYNNEISEKSEIFDDQFSVERPDGSNFTLKIRSTKLEDSAMYFCASRTPGLAGLNEQFFGPGTRLTVL.

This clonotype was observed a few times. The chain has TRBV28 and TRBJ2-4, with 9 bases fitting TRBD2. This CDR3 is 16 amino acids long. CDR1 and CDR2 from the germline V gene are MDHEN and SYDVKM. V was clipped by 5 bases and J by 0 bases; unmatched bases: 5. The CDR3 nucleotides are TGTGCCAGCAGTAGCGGGGGGTACTTAGCCAAAAACATTCAGTACTTC. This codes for CASSSGGYLAKNIQYF.

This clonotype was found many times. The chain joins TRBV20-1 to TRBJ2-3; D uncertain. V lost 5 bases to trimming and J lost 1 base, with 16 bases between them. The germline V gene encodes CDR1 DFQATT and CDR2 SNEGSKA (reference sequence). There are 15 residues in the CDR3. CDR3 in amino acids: CSASPLDGGTDTQYF. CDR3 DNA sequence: TGCAGTGCTTCCCCCCTAGACGGTGGCACAGATACGCAGTATTTT.

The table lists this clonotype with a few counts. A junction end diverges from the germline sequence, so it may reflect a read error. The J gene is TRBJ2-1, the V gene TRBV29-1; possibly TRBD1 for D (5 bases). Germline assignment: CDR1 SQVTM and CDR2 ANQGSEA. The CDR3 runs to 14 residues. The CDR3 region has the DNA TGCAGCGTTGAAGGGCAGGGAAGATACAATGGGCAGTTCTTC. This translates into CSVEGQGRYNGQFF.

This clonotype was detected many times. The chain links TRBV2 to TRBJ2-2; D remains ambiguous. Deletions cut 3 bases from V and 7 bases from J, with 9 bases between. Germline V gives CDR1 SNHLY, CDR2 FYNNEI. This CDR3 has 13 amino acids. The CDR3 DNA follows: TGTGCCAGCAGTGAGGGTGTAGGCGGGGAGCTGTTTTTT. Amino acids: CASSEGVGGELFF.

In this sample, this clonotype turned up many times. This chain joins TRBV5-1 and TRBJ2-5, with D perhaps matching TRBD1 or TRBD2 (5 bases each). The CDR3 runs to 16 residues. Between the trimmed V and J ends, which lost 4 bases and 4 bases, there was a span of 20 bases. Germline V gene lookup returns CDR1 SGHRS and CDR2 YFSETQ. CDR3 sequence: CASSPRGEAVGETQYF. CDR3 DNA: TGCGCCAGCAGCCCTCGGGGCGAGGCGGTTGGAGAGACCCAGTACTTC.

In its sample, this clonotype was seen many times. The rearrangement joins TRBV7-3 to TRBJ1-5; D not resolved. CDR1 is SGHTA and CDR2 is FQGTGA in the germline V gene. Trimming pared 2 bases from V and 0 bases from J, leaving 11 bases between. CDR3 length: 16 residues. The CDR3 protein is CASSLLGFLSNQPQHF. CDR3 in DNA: TGTGCCAGCAGCTTATTAGGGTTCCTTAGCAATCAGCCCCAGCATTTT.

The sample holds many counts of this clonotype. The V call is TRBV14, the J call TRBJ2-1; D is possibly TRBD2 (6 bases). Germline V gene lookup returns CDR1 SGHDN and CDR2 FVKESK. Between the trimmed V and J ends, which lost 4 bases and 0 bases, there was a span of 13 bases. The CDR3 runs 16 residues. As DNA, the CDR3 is TGTGCCAGCAGCCGGCGAGCGGGCAGCTCCTACAATGAGCAGTTCTTC. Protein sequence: CASSRRAGSSYNEQFF.

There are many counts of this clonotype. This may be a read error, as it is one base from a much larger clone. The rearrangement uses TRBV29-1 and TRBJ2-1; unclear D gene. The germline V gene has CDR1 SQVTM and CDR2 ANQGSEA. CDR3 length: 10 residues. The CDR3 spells CSGVYNGQFF. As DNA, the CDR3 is TGCAGCGGTGTATACAATGGGCAGTTCTTC.

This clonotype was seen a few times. CDR3 in amino acids: CASSLNGRTKETQYF. The CDR3 nucleotides read TGTGCCAGCAGCTTAAACGGGAGGACTAAAGAGACCCAGTACTTC. The chain employs TRBV7-3 and TRBJ2-5; 7 nucleotides agree with TRBD2. The CDR3 is 15 amino acids. The V segment lost 1 base and the J segment 3 bases; nucleotides outside the gene matches: 5. Germline CDR1 SGHTA, CDR2 FQGTGA.

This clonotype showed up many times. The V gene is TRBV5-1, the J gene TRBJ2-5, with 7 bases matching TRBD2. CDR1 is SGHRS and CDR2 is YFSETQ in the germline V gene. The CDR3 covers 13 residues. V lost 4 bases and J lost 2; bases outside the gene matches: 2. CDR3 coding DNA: TGCGCCAGCAGCAGGACTAGACAAGAGACCCAGTACTTC. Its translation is CASSRTRQETQYF.

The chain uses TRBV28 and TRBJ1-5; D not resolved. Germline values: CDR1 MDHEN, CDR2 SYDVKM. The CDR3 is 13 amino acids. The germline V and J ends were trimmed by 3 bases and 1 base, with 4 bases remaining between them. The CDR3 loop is CASSLWSNQPQHF. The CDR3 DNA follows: TGTGCCAGCAGTTTGTGGAGCAATCAGCCCCAGCATTTT.

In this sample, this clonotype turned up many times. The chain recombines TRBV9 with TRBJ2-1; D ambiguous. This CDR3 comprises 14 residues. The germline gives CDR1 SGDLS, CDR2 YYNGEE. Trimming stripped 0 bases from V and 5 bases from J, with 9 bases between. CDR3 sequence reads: CASSVGLDHNEQFF. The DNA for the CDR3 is TGTGCCAGCAGCGTAGGCCTGGACCACAATGAGCAGTTCTTC.

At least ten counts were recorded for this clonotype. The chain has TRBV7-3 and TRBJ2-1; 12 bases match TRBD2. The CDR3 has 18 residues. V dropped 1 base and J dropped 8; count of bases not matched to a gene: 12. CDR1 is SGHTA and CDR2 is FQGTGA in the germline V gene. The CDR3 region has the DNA TGTGCCAGCAGCTTAAAGGCTAGCGGGAGGGCCCGGTTCTATGAGCAGTTCTTC. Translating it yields CASSLKASGRARFYEQFF.

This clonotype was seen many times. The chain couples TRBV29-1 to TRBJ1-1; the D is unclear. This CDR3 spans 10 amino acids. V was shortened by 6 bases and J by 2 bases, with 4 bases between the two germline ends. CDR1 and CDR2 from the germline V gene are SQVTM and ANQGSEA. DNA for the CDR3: TGCAGCGTAAGCAACACTGAAGCTTTCTTT. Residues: CSVSNTEAFF.

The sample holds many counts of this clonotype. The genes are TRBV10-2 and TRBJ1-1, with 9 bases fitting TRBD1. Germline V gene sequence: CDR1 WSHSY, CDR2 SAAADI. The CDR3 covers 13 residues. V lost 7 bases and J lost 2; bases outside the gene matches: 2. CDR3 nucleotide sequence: TGCGCCAGCAAACAGGGGGCTAACACTGAAGCTTTCTTT. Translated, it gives CASKQGANTEAFF.

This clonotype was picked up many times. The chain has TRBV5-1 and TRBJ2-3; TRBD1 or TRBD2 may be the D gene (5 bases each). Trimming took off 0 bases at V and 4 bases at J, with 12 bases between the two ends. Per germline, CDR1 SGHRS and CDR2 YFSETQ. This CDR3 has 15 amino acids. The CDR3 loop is CASSLDGGVPDTQYF. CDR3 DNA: TGCGCCAGCAGCTTGGATGGGGGAGTCCCAGATACGCAGTATTTT.

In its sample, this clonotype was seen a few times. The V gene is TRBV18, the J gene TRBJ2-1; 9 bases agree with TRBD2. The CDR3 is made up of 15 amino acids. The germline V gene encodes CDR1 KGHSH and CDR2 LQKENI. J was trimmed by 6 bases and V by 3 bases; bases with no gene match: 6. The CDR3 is CASSPVAGASNEQFF. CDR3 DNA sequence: TGTGCCAGCTCACCTGTAGCGGGAGCCTCCAATGAGCAGTTCTTC. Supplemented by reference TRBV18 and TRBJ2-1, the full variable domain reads NAGVMQNPRHLVRRRGQEARLRCSPMKGHSHVYWYRQLPEEGLKFMVYLQKENIIDESGMPKERFSAEFPKEGPSILRIQQVVRGDSAAYFCASSPVAGASNEQFFGPGTRLTVL.

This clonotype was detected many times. The CDR3: CASSPDSNEQFF. CDR3 nucleotide sequence: TGTGCCAGCAGCCCGGACTCCAATGAGCAGTTCTTC. The J gene is TRBJ2-1, the V gene TRBV7-9, with D perhaps TRBD2 (5 bases). The CDR3 extends over 12 amino acids. Germline lookup yields CDR1 SEHNR and CDR2 FQNEAQ (reference sequence). V was cut by 5 bases and J by 6 bases, with 8 bases left in between.

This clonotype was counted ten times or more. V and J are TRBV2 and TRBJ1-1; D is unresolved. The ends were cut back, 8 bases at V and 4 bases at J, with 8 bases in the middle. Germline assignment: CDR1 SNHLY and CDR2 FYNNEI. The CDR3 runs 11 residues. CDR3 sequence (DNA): TGTGCCAGCGGGGAAGGCACTGAAGCTTTCTTT. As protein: CASGEGTEAFF.